Included here is one T cell receptor beta chain sequence, with context. Its matching antigen is unknown. CDR1 is MNHEY, CDR2 SMNVEV, per germline (reference sequence). Trimming shortened V by 4 bases and J by 10 bases, and 16 bases separated the two germline ends. There are 13 residues in the CDR3. Clones were read by immunoSEQ multiplex PCR, and TCRdb kept only the in-frame ones, dropping some. The sample contains a few million clones, 85% to 95% of which appear only once. The data stem from a study of shared clonotypes between healthy human individuals. Overall study results and limits: Lower generation probabilities were found for non-shared clonotypes than for those shared by all four donors. Estimated clonotype richness was generally higher in naive than memory subsets.

The TCR sequence derives from a man between 18 and 29 years old in good health. Some clones in this sample may be carry-over from other donors' samples. This rearrangement joins TRBV27 to TRBJ1-1, with D uncertain. Sequencing was performed on naive CD4+ T cells from PBMCs. Noted subset: CD45RA+ positively selected. CDR3 bases: TGTGCCAGCAGTTACCGAGACCCCCGCAGAGCTTTCTTT. It specifies CASSYRDPRRAFF.